This T cell receptor beta chain was sequenced in a study of T cells in localized non-small cell lung cancer. Using immunoSEQ multiplex PCR, the repertoire was profiled, and TCRdb retains in-frame clones only, with some absent. Of some 2,600 clones listed, 28% are singletons. V was shortened by 3 bases and J by 4 bases, with 15 bases between the two germline ends. Germline CDR1 reads KGHSH; CDR2 reads LQKENI. The CDR3 loop spans 15 amino acids. Overall study findings and caveats: When the top 100 tumor clones were examined, a median about 60 of them also appeared in the adjacent lung, which was paired and uninvolved. Uninvolved adjacent lung showed peak T cell clonality, exceeding tumor. Analysis by sequencing included only one tumor region, so heterogeneity remains possible.

Concerning this clone itself: What it binds is unknown.

The source material was lung tumor tissue, sampled before any cancer treatment. This TCR was recovered from a man aged 40-75 years with stage II squamous cell lung carcinoma. The chain has TRBV18 and TRBJ1-2; D is perhaps TRBD1 (5 bases). Written as DNA, the CDR3 is TGTGCCAGCTCACCCGATGGCGGGGCAGCCTATGGCTACACCTTC. The encoded protein is CASSPDGGAAYGYTF.